Listed here are 27 T cell receptor beta chains from one sample, sequenced in a study of identical twins (dated by TCRdb to about 2016). Libraries were prepared through 5' RACE. The data were produced on an Illumina HiSeq 2000. TCRdb reprocessed the public reads (quality trimming at Q25 with fastp, clone calling with MiXCR) and kept in-frame beta chains. Each CDR3 protein gets just one entry, which takes the most common genes and DNA from the rows behind it. The sample table shows hundreds of thousands of distinct CDR3 sequences, and less than 10% are seen once. Approximately 0.96% of the sample is in the top ten clones. A further study also used this sample, focusing on yellow fever vaccine responses in identical twins.

The source material was PBMCs. These receptors were taken from a woman aged 18-30 years in good health.

In its sample, this clonotype was seen a few times. The chain recombines TRBV9 with TRBJ2-3; either TRBD1 or TRBD2 may supply D (5 bases each). CDR3 size: 16 residues. V was clipped by 2 bases and J by 0 bases, with 13 bases between them. Germline CDR1 reads SGDLS; CDR2 reads YYNGEE. The CDR3 DNA reads as TGTGCCAGCAGCGTCGGGGACCCACCGAGCACAGATACGCAGTATTTT. Amino acid sequence: CASSVGDPPSTDTQYF.

This chain connects TRBV20-1 to TRBJ2-4; D gene ambiguous. V was clipped by 0 bases and J by 6 bases, with 15 bases between them. Germline CDR1 and CDR2: DFQATT and SNEGSKA (reference sequence). This CDR3 is built from 15 residues. In nucleotides, the CDR3 is TGCAGTGCTAGAGATCTCCTTATAGGACCAAACATTCAGTACTTC. Protein product: CSARDLLIGPNIQYF.

The CDR3 region is CASSYNWSYEQYF. CDR3 nucleotide sequence: TGTGCCAGCAGTTATAACTGGTCCTACGAGCAGTACTTC. J is TRBJ2-7 and V is TRBV6-2 or TRBV6-3; D is undetermined. The CDR3 consists of 13 residues. V lost 3 bases to trimming and J lost 1 base, with 7 bases between them. The germline V gene encodes CDR1 MNHEY and CDR2 SVGEGT.

The rearrangement joins TRBV10-3 to TRBJ2-5, with a tentative D call TRBD2 (7 bases). The V end lost 2 bases, the J end lost 5 bases, and 21 bases lay between the germline ends. Germline V lookup: CDR1 ENHRY, CDR2 SYGVKD. This CDR3 has 17 residues. In DNA form, the CDR3 reads TGTGCCATCAGTGAGGGCGAAAGGGGGGGCCGCGGGGAGACCCAGTACTTC. This encodes CAISEGERGGRGETQYF.

The V and J genes are TRBV10-3 and TRBJ2-1; perhaps TRBD2 as D (5 bases). The CDR3 loop spans 15 amino acids. Germline CDR1 reads ENHRY; CDR2 reads SYGVKD. V gave up 7 bases and J gave up 0 bases, with 13 bases separating them. The CDR3: CAIKSGDNSYNEQFF. The CDR3 nucleotides read TGTGCCATCAAAAGCGGAGATAACTCCTACAATGAGCAGTTCTTC.

This clonotype was seen a few times. V and J are TRBV7-2 and TRBJ1-1, with D unresolved. CDR1 is SGHTA and CDR2 is FQGNSA in the germline V gene. The CDR3 is 15 amino acids. V shed 1 base and J shed 0 bases, with 9 bases lying between them. This CDR3 reads CASSLVSGMNTEAFF. The CDR3, as DNA: TGTGCCAGCAGCTTAGTGTCTGGGATGAACACTGAAGCTTTCTTT.

This clonotype has more than one count but fewer than ten. This rearrangement joins TRBV27 to TRBJ2-7; D uncertain. The V and J ends lost 7 bases and 7 bases respectively, with 11 bases between them. The V gene's germline CDR1 is MNHEY and CDR2 SMNVEV (reference sequence). The CDR3 is 11 residues long. The CDR3 protein is CASTLGREQYF. In DNA, the CDR3 is TGTGCCAGCACTCTCGGTCGAGAGCAGTACTTC.

This clonotype was detected a few times. The chain carries TRBV19 and TRBJ1-1; TRBD1 matches 8 bases. J lost 3 bases, V lost 3 bases, and 12 bases had no gene match. The germline V gene encodes CDR1 LNHDA and CDR2 SQIVND (reference sequence). The CDR3 is 17 amino acids. The CDR3 here is CASSIFGQGVRDTEAFF. Written as DNA, the CDR3 is TGTGCCAGTAGTATCTTTGGACAGGGTGTAAGGGACACTGAAGCTTTCTTT.

There are a few counts of this clonotype. The chain uses TRBV11-3 and TRBJ2-2; D remains ambiguous. Trimming stripped 5 bases from V and 1 base from J, with 11 bases between. CDR1 is SGHNT and CDR2 is YENEEA in the germline V gene. The CDR3 contains 15 residues. The CDR3 nucleotides are TGTGCCAGCAGCGACTGGACCGTGAACACCGGGGAGCTGTTTTTT. Translation: CASSDWTVNTGELFF.

This clonotype was recorded many times. The chain joins TRBV24-1 to TRBJ2-1; 15 bases fit TRBD2. This CDR3 comprises 17 residues. Germline CDR1 is KGHDR and CDR2 is SFDVKD. V lost 3 bases, J lost 7 bases, and 6 bases stayed unmatched. CDR3: CATSDPRTSGGVNEQFF. In DNA, the CDR3 is TGTGCCACCAGTGATCCTCGGACTAGCGGGGGGGTTAATGAGCAGTTCTTC.

The CDR3 is CASKTYRDREPDTQYF. In nucleotides, the CDR3 is TGTGCCAGCAAAACCTACCGGGACAGGGAGCCAGATACGCAGTATTTT. The rearrangement links TRBV27 to TRBJ2-3, with 9 bases fitting TRBD1. The ends lost 7 bases at V and 4 bases at J; junction bases unmatched: 12. The CDR3 sequence is 16 residues long. CDR1 MNHEY and CDR2 SMNVEV come from the germline V gene (reference sequence).

V is TRBV7-2 and J is TRBJ2-3; D may be TRBD2 (5 bases). CDR1 SGHTA and CDR2 FQGNSA come from the germline V gene. Trimming removed 3 bases from V and 0 bases from J, with 13 bases in between. The CDR3 consists of 16 residues. CDR3 sequence reads: CASSFLAASSTDTQYF. DNA of the CDR3: TGTGCCAGCAGCTTCCTTGCGGCTAGCAGCACAGATACGCAGTATTTT.

V gene TRBV11-2 combines with J gene TRBJ2-1; 8 nucleotides line up with TRBD2. Trimming cost V 3 bases and J 0 bases; bases outside gene matches: 10. The germline V gene has CDR1 SGHAT and CDR2 FQNNGV. This CDR3 has 18 residues. The CDR3, as DNA: TGTGCCAGCAGCTTGGTGACTAGCGCGGCCAGCTCCTACAATGAGCAGTTCTTC. Its translation: CASSLVTSAASSYNEQFF.

CDR3 protein: CASSLERAASYEQYF. CDR3 nucleotide sequence: TGTGCCAGCAGCTTAGAGCGGGCAGCATCCTACGAGCAGTACTTC. The chain links TRBV7-8 to TRBJ2-7, with D maybe TRBD2 (6 bases). Germline V gene data show CDR1 as SGHVS and CDR2 as FQNEAQ. The CDR3 is 15 amino acids. Trimming shortened V by 1 base and J by 1 base, and 11 bases separated the two germline ends.

This clonotype was seen many times. J is TRBJ2-2 and V is TRBV5-1; D assignment may be TRBD1 or TRBD2 (5 bases each). The V gene's germline CDR1 is SGHRS and CDR2 YFSETQ. The V and J ends lost 4 bases and 4 bases respectively, with 14 bases between them. The CDR3 is 15 residues long. CDR3 region: CASSLDAGGTGELFF. CDR3 bases: TGCGCCAGCAGCCTCGATGCTGGGGGCACCGGGGAGCTGTTTTTT.

This clonotype showed up many times. This rearrangement joins TRBV9 to TRBJ2-6; unclear D gene. Between the trimmed V and J ends, which lost 0 bases and 4 bases, there was a span of 8 bases. This CDR3 is 15 amino acids long. Germline CDR1 is SGDLS and CDR2 is YYNGEE. The CDR3 nucleotides are TGTGCCAGCAGCGTAGGTCAGCAAGGGGCCAACGTCCTGACTTTC. It translates to CASSVGQQGANVLTF.

This clonotype was picked up a small number of times. The chain joins TRBV28 to TRBJ2-7; D unresolved. The CDR3 is 14 residues long. V was pared by 6 bases and J by 4 bases, with 16 bases between. Germline values: CDR1 MDHEN, CDR2 SYDVKM. The CDR3 DNA is TGTGCCAGCAGGGCCTCTGGCTCGTTTTACGAGCAGTACTTC. It is translated as CASRASGSFYEQYF.

This clonotype was seen a few times. The chain couples TRBV6-2 or TRBV6-3 to TRBJ2-7; 13 bases map to TRBD2. Trimming took 5 bases from V and 4 from J; bases not matched to a gene: 8. This CDR3 spans 16 amino acids. Germline V CDR1 and CDR2: MNHEY, SVGEGT. The CDR3 DNA follows: TGTGCCAGCAGTCCCGGCCGGACTAGCGGGAGTTACGAGCAGTACTTC. This translates into CASSPGRTSGSYEQYF.

Many counts were recorded for this clonotype. A read error may account for a junction end that differs from germline. The chain has TRBV4-1 and TRBJ2-3; 14 positions agree with TRBD2. The germline CDR1 and CDR2 sequences are MGHRA and YSYEKL. The CDR3 runs to 19 residues. CDR3: CASRQGQGLAGVSTDTQYF. For the CDR3, the DNA is TGCGCCAGCAGACAAGGACAGGGACTAGCGGGAGTATCGACAGATACGCAGTATTTT.

In its sample, this clonotype was seen many times. This chain uses TRBV12-3 or TRBV12-4 with TRBJ2-7; D gene unclear. This CDR3 has 11 amino acids. Trimming cost V 5 bases and J 4 bases, with 6 bases left between them. The CDR3 is CASSRAYEQYF. CDR3 sequence (DNA): TGTGCCAGCAGTCGAGCTTACGAGCAGTACTTC.

The chain recombines TRBV4-3 with TRBJ2-7, with TRBD2 matching 7 bases. This CDR3 has 16 amino acids. Trimming took 2 bases from V and 5 from J; bases not matched to a gene: 12. The V gene's germline CDR1 is LGHNA and CDR2 YSLEER. The CDR3 DNA reads as TGCGCCAGCAGCCAAATTTTTGGGGGAGGGGCGGACGAGCAGTACTTC. Protein: CASSQIFGGGADEQYF.

This clonotype occurred a few times. The chain joins TRBV5-1 to TRBJ2-1; 9 positions agree with TRBD2. CDR1 and CDR2 from the germline V gene are SGHRS and YFSETQ. J gave up 7 bases and V 1 base, and 6 bases lay outside the gene matches. The CDR3 covers 15 residues. As DNA, the CDR3 is TGCGCCAGCAGCTTGAGCGGGGGGAATGGTAATGAGCAGTTCTTC. It encodes CASSLSGGNGNEQFF.

This clonotype was detected a few times. The chain couples TRBV9 to TRBJ2-5; D not resolved. The CDR3 consists of 15 residues. Trimming shortened V by 0 bases and J by 1 base, and 10 bases separated the two germline ends. Germline V gene lookup returns CDR1 SGDLS and CDR2 YYNGEE. The CDR3 DNA is TGTGCCAGCAGCGTAGGAGGTAGAGGCCAAGAGACCCAGTACTTC. This gives the protein CASSVGGRGQETQYF.

In its sample, this clonotype was seen a few times. The genes are TRBV11-1 and TRBJ2-1; TRBD1 matches 7 bases. The junction had 15 bases not matched to a gene; V was cut back by 4 bases and J by 3 bases. The germline CDR1 and CDR2 sequences are SGHAT and FQDESV (reference sequence). This CDR3 region has 18 residues. The CDR3 nucleotides read TGTGCCAGCAGCTCCCGGACAGGACAGCTACTTCTCTACAATGAGCAGTTCTTC. Protein: CASSSRTGQLLLYNEQFF. Looking up the rest from reference TRBV11-1 and TRBJ2-1 gives the full variable domain: EAEVAQSPRYKITEKSQAVAFWCDPISGHATLYWYRQILGQGPELLVQFQDESVVDDSQLPKDRFSAERLKGVDSTLKIQPAELGDSAMYLCASSSRTGQLLLYNEQFFGPGTRLTVL.

Notes on this clonotype: One end of the junction varies from germline; a read error may be responsible. The genes are TRBV20-1 and TRBJ2-1; TRBD2 matches 7 bases. The CDR3 contains 15 residues. Per germline, CDR1 DFQATT and CDR2 SNEGSKA (reference sequence). The CDR3 sequence: CSARDTSGAWNEKFF. CDR3 coding DNA: TGCAGTGCTAGAGATACCAGCGGGGCTTGGAATGAGAAGTTCTTC.

The table lists this clonotype with many counts. V is TRBV5-1 and J is TRBJ2-3; D not resolved. V lost 4 bases and J lost 0, with 9 bases in between. The CDR3 has 14 residues. Germline-derived CDR1 and CDR2 are SGHRS and YFSETQ. CDR3 protein: CASSSLTSTDTQYF. In DNA form, the CDR3 reads TGCGCCAGCAGCAGCTTAACTAGCACAGATACGCAGTATTTT.

This clonotype turned up a few times. At one end the junction does not follow the germline gene, possibly because of a read error. V gene TRBV5-1 combines with J gene TRBJ1-2; D is unresolved. Germline loops: CDR1 SGHRS, CDR2 YFSETQ. This CDR3 is built from 14 residues. The CDR3 reads CASTLESNGGGYTF. The DNA of the CDR3 is TGCGCCAGCACCTTGGAATCCAATGGTGGCGGCTACACCTTC.